This T cell receptor (beta chain) was obtained from a study of T cell responses to AZD1222 COVID-19 vaccine. The study's findings and limits: Along spike, vaccine-associated CD4 TCRs were found throughout, with dominance at 160-218 and 743-854.

Concerning this clone: The antigen is undetermined.

Profiled with immunoSEQ multiplex PCR; TCRdb holds only in-frame clones, not every one. The sample includes about 57,000 clones, more than 75% seen only once; the top ten take 15% to 20%. V shed 1 base and J shed 3 bases, with 14 bases lying between them. The CDR3 runs 16 residues. Germline V CDR1 and CDR2: SGHTA, FQGNSA. Specimen: peripheral blood, collected on day 0 of AZD1222 vaccination. The clonotype comes from an adult in good health. The rearrangement joins TRBV7-2 to TRBJ2-3; possibly TRBD2 for D (5 bases). The CDR3 protein is CASSLVLGPGTDTQYF. CDR3 DNA sequence: TGTGCCAGCAGCTTAGTCCTCGGGCCGGGGACAGATACGCAGTATTTT.